This T cell receptor beta chain was recorded in a study of cytomegalovirus exposure and HLA in healthy donors. The PCR used 60 Vbeta and 13 Jbeta primers. As processed by the authors: There were around 80 million unique TCR beta chains by a later count, and 8.5 million to 14 million of them were shared. Method: immunoSEQ multiplex PCR; TCRdb's copy keeps in-frame clones and lacks some. The V and J calls and clone size come from that table; D and trimming were worked out from the DNA. The repertoire holds 100,000 or so clones, with around four fifths as singletons. Germline V gene sequence: CDR1 KGHSH, CDR2 LQKENI. The CDR3 has 16 residues. The junction had 9 bases not matched to a gene; V was cut back by 4 bases and J by 5 bases.

The chain joins TRBV18 to TRBJ2-5; 11 bases align to TRBD2. The receptor was isolated from a woman aged 40-49 years in good health and CMV-seronegative. The specimen sequenced was PBMCs. As DNA, the CDR3 is TGTGCCAGCTCACGTTCGACTAGCGGGGTCGGGGAGACCCAGTACTTC. It encodes CASSRSTSGVGETQYF.